This T cell receptor beta chain came from a study of Ad26.COV2.S vaccination and SARS-CoV-2 variants (dated by TCRdb to the early 2020s). Turning to the overall study: Donors in the vaccine arm were drawn from COV1001, a multicentre, randomized, double-blind, placebo-controlled phase I-IIa trial testing Ad26.COV2.S in healthy adults. Investigators remained blinded to trial group allocation during experiments and outcome assessment. The specificity and breadth of SARS-CoV-2-reactive T cell receptors after Ad26.COV2.S vaccination were assessed by TCRbeta repertoire sequencing. The TCR-sequenced set comprised around 30 samples: some 19 Ad26.COV2.S vaccine recipients, 5 placebo recipients and 8 SARS-CoV-2 convalescent individuals. Ad26.COV2.S was administered intramuscularly at a dose of 5x10^10 or 1x10^11 viral particles, either as one shot or as two shots given 56 days apart. Participants in the trial were split at random into five groups of five each, receiving low-dose or high-dose Ad26.COV2.S once or twice, or else placebo on both occasions. The research as a whole found: The study lacked the statistical power to compare responses across vaccine doses or regimens. After vaccination, spike-specific CD8+ and CD4+ T cell responses were reported to show substantial breadth. According to the authors, total T cell responses may have been underestimated by the TCR breadth and depth analyses. Higher spike-specific TCR breadth was observed in Ad26.COV2.S recipients than in placebo recipients (P = 0.0014). Comparable non-spike TCR breadth was observed between vaccine and placebo recipients, consistent with only spike being contained in the vaccine.

The V end loses 6 bases and the J end loses 7 bases, and a stretch of 10 bases separates them. The CDR3 spans 12 residues, from the cysteine through the phenylalanine. This entry keeps only the CDR3 DNA: 36 bases, framed from base 1. From a lookup of the germline V gene, CDR1 and CDR2 are MDHEN and SYDVKM. The immunoSEQ Assay was used to sequence TCRbeta CDR3 regions. After extraction, genomic DNA underwent amplification by bias-controlled multiplex PCR, followed by high-throughput sequencing. On the authors' methods: To quantify the absolute abundance of every unique TCRbeta CDR3 region, sequences were collapsed and filtered. T cell fraction was estimated by normalizing TCRbeta template counts to usable DNA, with usable DNA measured through amplification of reference genes found in all nucleated cells. Repertoire TCRs were annotated as SARS-CoV-2-specific when V gene, CDR3 amino acid sequence and J gene were exactly matched to a known reactive TCR set. The reference SARS-CoV-2 TCR set came from MIRA and was filtered for enrichment in COVID-19-positive ImmuneCODE repertoires, removing public or cross-reactive TCRs. Using the MIRA antigens, annotated TCRs were further analysed by specific ORF or by position within an ORF. Breadth was defined as the number of annotated unique rearrangements divided by the total number of unique productive rearrangements, and depth was defined as the summed frequency of the annotated unique rearrangements. TCR breadth was compared between groups using two-sided Wilcoxon rank-sum tests. TCRdb limited this immuneACCESS table to in-frame rearrangements with V and J called. A share of clones is missing; checked studies link under half to unresolved V genes, and the rest is unexplained. That table supplies the V and J calls and clone size; D and trimming were determined from the DNA. In all, the sample holds a few hundred thousand clones, and approximately 90% of those were seen once. The leading ten clones occupy 10% to 15% of the sample.

The sample's treatment or condition, from its label and the paper: about 20 received Ad26.COV2.S at low or high dose, single or two shots; a few received placebo; per-sample allocation not given. Repertoires of vaccine and placebo recipients were sequenced from samples taken on day 63 after the first injection. Between 29 July and 7 August 2020, Cohort 1b enrolled 20 to 30 adults aged 18-55 years at one site in Boston, USA. Ad26.COV2.S was a replication-incompetent adenovirus type 26 vector that expressed a prefusion-stabilized SARS-CoV-2 spike protein derived from the original Wuhan strain. Comments on this clone: Its antigen is currently not known. No base qualities exist here, and no much larger clone lies one base off it.

Here the chain combines TRBV28 and TRBJ2-1; the D gene identity is not certain. This specimen was peripheral blood, taken in a trial of Ad26.COV2.S vaccine versus placebo. The sequence derives from a person between 18 and 59 years old who received the Ad26.COV2.S COVID-19 vaccine or a placebo. CDR3 region: CASSPKMNEQFF. The DNA sequence is as follows: TGTGCCAGCAGCCCGAAGATGAATGAGCAGTTCTTC.